The clone carrying this T cell receptor (beta chain) was detected only a few times. Its antigen is undetermined. Constant-segment primers served in 5'RACE that generated TCR alpha and TCR beta cDNA libraries bearing sample barcodes and UMIs. Using its own MiXCR run on the 5' RACE reads, TCRdb lists one record per CDR3 protein. Counted here are about half a million distinct CDR3 sequences, 18% occurring once; the ten biggest clones make up 9% to 15%. The data originate from a study of T-cell memory formation after mild COVID-19. About the study: Each donor largely had its own TCR clusters.

This CDR3 has 14 amino acids. V trimming: 3 bases; J trimming: 4 bases; junction bases outside the gene matches: 5. The V gene's germline CDR1 is DFQATT and CDR2 SNEGSKA (reference sequence). General study points: Clones contracting across day 15 to 85 had a balanced CD4/CD8 profile; later expanding clones leaned CD4+.

The chain combines TRBV20-1 with TRBJ1-1; TRBD1 aligns across 10 bases. The sample taken for sequencing was PBMCs or a T cell subset sorted from them (not recorded which). The receptor comes from an adult woman who had mild COVID-19 (a few samples of this study predate the infection). Cell type and time point are not known. CDR3 protein: CSARSDRGGTEAFF. CDR3 in DNA: TGCAGTGCTAGGTCGGACAGGGGGGGCACTGAAGCTTTCTTT.